This passage covers 25 T cell receptor beta chains from one sample sequenced in a study of blood T cell repertoires in COVID-19. Measured with immunoSEQ multiplex PCR; TCRdb has only the in-frame clones, and not every one. The sample shows 350,000 to 450,000 clones, more than 80% of them seen only once. Sequencing input: PBMCs or T cells enriched from blood (not recorded which). These receptors were obtained from a man aged 30 to 39 who had recovered from COVID-19.

This chain connects TRBV24-1 to TRBJ1-2, with 11 bases matching TRBD1. The CDR3 is 15 amino acids. Germline CDR1 is KGHDR and CDR2 is SFDVKD. V shed 5 bases and J 9 bases; nucleotides not matched to a gene: 10. CDR3 DNA: TGTGCCACCAGTGGAAGTACGGGGGACAGGGGGAGCTACACCTTC. It translates to CATSGSTGDRGSYTF.

The V call is TRBV2, the J call TRBJ1-4; 8 bases fit TRBD1. This CDR3 comprises 15 residues. Germline V CDR1 and CDR2: SNHLY, FYNNEI. V lost 6 bases and J lost 4; bases outside the gene matches: 7. Here the CDR3 reads CASREQGQGNEKLFF. CDR3 in DNA: TGTGCCAGCAGGGAACAAGGACAGGGTAATGAAAAACTGTTTTTT.

This chain links TRBV5-1 with TRBJ2-4; 11 bases are a match to TRBD1. CDR3 length equals 16 residues. The V gene's germline CDR1 is SGHRS and CDR2 YFSETQ. The V segment lost 4 bases and the J segment 1 base; nucleotides outside the gene matches: 4. CDR3 region: CASSGQGAVAKNIQYF. For the CDR3, the DNA is TGCGCCAGCAGCGGACAGGGGGCGGTGGCCAAAAACATTCAGTACTTC.

The V call is TRBV6-5, the J call TRBJ1-6; unclear D gene. Germline V gene data show CDR1 as MNHEY and CDR2 as SVGAGI. Trimming took 3 bases from V and 8 from J, leaving 17 bases between them. The CDR3 has 16 amino acids. The CDR3, as DNA: TGTGCCAGCAGTTATTTCCAGGATTCCGGCGATTCACCCCTCCACTTT. This codes for CASSYFQDSGDSPLHF.

Only a few counts were recorded for this clone. The gene calls are TRBV10-3 and TRBJ2-1, with TRBD1 identical over 9 bases. CDR1 ENHRY and CDR2 SYGVKD come from the germline V gene. V lost 11 bases to trimming and J lost 0 bases; unmatched junction nucleotides: 17. The length of the CDR3 is 18 residues. CDR3 in amino acids: CASTGTGPGWGSYNEQFF. As DNA, the CDR3 is TGTGCCTCAACCGGGACAGGGCCGGGGTGGGGCTCCTACAATGAGCAGTTCTTC.

The rearrangement links TRBV5-1 to TRBJ2-1; 7 bases fit TRBD2. Trimming at V came to 0 bases and at J to 8 bases, leaving 5 bases not matched to a gene. The CDR3 loop spans 14 amino acids. The germline gives CDR1 SGHRS, CDR2 YFSETQ. In nucleotides, the CDR3 is TGCGCCAGCAGCTTGGCTTGGGGGAGGGATGAGCAGTTCTTC. This codes for CASSLAWGRDEQFF. The full variable domain, completed using reference TRBV5-1 and TRBJ2-1, is KAGVTQTPRYLIKTRGQQVTLSCSPISGHRSVSWYQQTPGQGLQFLFEYFSETQRNKGNFPGRFSGRQFSNSRSEMNVSTLELGDSALYLCASSLAWGRDEQFFGPGTRLTVL.

The chain joins TRBV19 to TRBJ2-7; TRBD2 aligns across 8 bases. Germline lookup yields CDR1 LNHDA and CDR2 SQIVND (reference sequence). With 6 bases clipped from V and 6 bases from J, the junction kept 1 base outside the gene matches. The CDR3 runs 11 residues. The CDR3 spells CASRGLGEQYF. The CDR3 region has the DNA TGTGCCAGTAGGGGACTAGGCGAGCAGTACTTC.

This clone showed up just a few times. The chain couples TRBV6-6 to TRBJ1-5, with a possible D match to TRBD1 (5 bases). Germline values: CDR1 MNHNY, CDR2 SVGAGI (reference sequence). V was clipped by 5 bases and J by 4 bases, with 15 bases between them. CDR3 length: 15 residues. The CDR3 DNA sequence: TGTGCCAGCAGTGACGGAGGGGTTAGGAATCAGCCCCAGCATTTT. This gives the protein CASSDGGVRNQPQHF.

V is TRBV20-1 and J is TRBJ2-7; D is unclear. Trimming took 3 bases from V and 4 from J, leaving 16 bases between them. Germline V lookup: CDR1 DFQATT, CDR2 SNEGSKA (reference sequence). The CDR3 contains 14 residues. The CDR3 sequence is CSASSLSSPYEQYF. The CDR3 DNA is TGCAGTGCTAGTTCCCTTTCCAGTCCGTACGAGCAGTACTTC.

The chain combines TRBV4-1 with TRBJ2-1, with 10 positions matching TRBD2. Germline assignment: CDR1 MGHRA and CDR2 YSYEKL. J gave up 0 bases and V 1 base, and 6 bases lay outside the gene matches. This CDR3 spans 18 amino acids. The CDR3 protein is CASSQGLAGWASYNEQFF. The CDR3, as DNA: TGCGCCAGCAGCCAAGGACTAGCGGGTTGGGCCTCCTACAATGAGCAGTTCTTC.

The J gene is TRBJ2-2, the V gene TRBV28, with 13 nucleotides matching TRBD2. Trimming at V came to 3 bases and at J to 3 bases, leaving 10 bases not matched to a gene. There are 19 residues in the CDR3. Germline values: CDR1 MDHEN, CDR2 SYDVKM. CDR3 loop: CASSLSGTSGIQDTGELFF. The DNA of the CDR3 is TGTGCCAGCAGTTTGTCCGGGACTAGCGGGATCCAGGACACCGGGGAGCTGTTTTTT.

The chain uses TRBV28 and TRBJ2-4, with 10 bases aligning to TRBD1. This CDR3 region has 14 residues. The germline V gene encodes CDR1 MDHEN and CDR2 SYDVKM. Germline trimming cut 6 bases from V and 6 bases from J; bases unmatched to any gene: 5. The CDR3 DNA reads as TGTGCCAGCAGGTCCGGACAGGGGGGAAACATTCAGTACTTC. Translated: CASRSGQGGNIQYF.

This clone has just one count. V is TRBV7-3 and J is TRBJ2-1, with a tentative D call TRBD2 (6 bases). The CDR3 consists of 14 residues. Germline V CDR1 and CDR2: SGHTA, FQGTGA. V was shortened by 4 bases and J by 7 bases, with 14 bases between the two germline ends. CDR3 amino acids: CASSSTGTLNEQFF. The CDR3, as DNA: TGTGCCAGCAGCTCCACCGGGACTTTGAATGAGCAGTTCTTC. The whole variable domain, filled in from reference TRBV7-3 and TRBJ2-1, reads GAGVSQTPSNKVTEKGKYVELRCDPISGHTALYWYRQSLGQGPEFLIYFQGTGAADDSGLPNDRFFAVRPEGSVSTLKIQRTERGDSAVYLCASSSTGTLNEQFFGPGTRLTVL.

The chain is built from TRBV9 and TRBJ2-2; 7 bases are a match to TRBD1. The CDR3 has 18 amino acids. V was clipped by 3 bases and J by 4 bases; unmatched bases: 15. The germline V gene encodes CDR1 SGDLS and CDR2 YYNGEE. CDR3 protein: CASSGDRGLLLGTGELFF. The DNA of the CDR3 is TGTGCCAGCAGCGGGGACAGAGGGCTCCTTTTAGGCACCGGGGAGCTGTTTTTT.

V and J are TRBV5-4 and TRBJ2-1; D is possibly TRBD2 (6 bases). Germline V gene data show CDR1 as SGHNT and CDR2 as YYREEE (reference sequence). V was shortened by 0 bases and J by 0 bases, with 7 bases between the two germline ends. CDR3 length equals 15 residues. This CDR3 reads CASSLAGSSYNEQFF. For the CDR3, the DNA is TGTGCCAGCAGCTTGGCCGGGAGCTCCTACAATGAGCAGTTCTTC. The variable domain in full, completed from reference TRBV5-4 and TRBJ2-1, reads ETGVTQSPTHLIKTRGQQVTLRCSSQSGHNTVSWYQQALGQGPQFIFQYYREEENGRGNFPPRFSGLQFPNYSSELNVNALELDDSALYLCASSLAGSSYNEQFFGPGTRLTVL.

The chain recombines TRBV11-2 with TRBJ1-3; no reliable D call. Germline V lookup: CDR1 SGHAT, CDR2 FQNNGV. With 3 bases removed from V and 4 bases from J, the gap between germline ends came to 7 bases. The CDR3 runs to 13 residues. The CDR3 sequence is CASSLSRGNTIYF. CDR3 in DNA: TGTGCCAGCAGCTTGAGCCGCGGAAACACCATATATTTT. The variable domain in full, with the rest retrieved from reference TRBV11-2 and TRBJ1-3, is EAGVAQSPRYKIIEKRQSVAFWCNPISGHATLYWYQQILGQGPKLLIQFQNNGVVDDSQLPKDRFSAERLKGVDSTLKIQPAKLEDSAVYLCASSLSRGNTIYFGEGSWLTVV.

V usage is TRBV15 and J usage is TRBJ2-7, with D maybe TRBD2 (5 bases). CDR3 size: 13 residues. Trimming left V 5 bases short and J 9 bases short, with 17 bases between. CDR1 is LNHNV, CDR2 YYDKDF, per germline (reference sequence). CDR3 sequence: CATSGLKDSGQYF. CDR3 nucleotides: TGTGCCACCAGCGGACTCAAGGACTCCGGGCAGTACTTC.

As regards this clone: Other DNA sequences within the sample encode an identical CDR3. The V and J genes are TRBV9 and TRBJ2-7; 12 bases agree with TRBD2. CDR3 length equals 15 residues. In germline, CDR1 is SGDLS, CDR2 YYNGEE. V shed 2 bases, J shed 1 base, and the junction held 1 base outside the gene matches. The CDR3 region is CASSVGTSGSYEQYF. In DNA, the CDR3 is TGTGCCAGCAGCGTCGGGACTAGCGGGTCCTACGAGCAGTACTTC.

This chain connects TRBV28 to TRBJ1-5; 9 positions agree with TRBD1. Unmatched junction bases numbered 4, after V lost 9 bases and J lost 7 bases. CDR1 and CDR2 (germline): MDHEN, SYDVKM. The CDR3 consists of 12 residues. In DNA, the CDR3 is TGTGCCAGTAAACAGGGGGCCCAGCCCCAGCATTTT. Amino acid sequence: CASKQGAQPQHF.

The table lists this clone with a count of one. V gene TRBV28 combines with J gene TRBJ2-7; no definite D call. The ends were cut back, 2 bases at V and 4 bases at J, with 12 bases in the middle. The CDR3 totals 14 residues. CDR1 is MDHEN and CDR2 is SYDVKM in the germline V gene. CDR3 DNA: TGTGCCAGCAGTTTAGGGCTCATCCTTTACGAGCAGTACTTC. Protein sequence: CASSLGLILYEQYF.

The chain carries TRBV7-9 and TRBJ1-4; 7 bases line up with TRBD1. With 5 bases clipped from V and 3 bases from J, the junction kept 3 bases outside the gene matches. The V gene's germline CDR1 is SEHNR and CDR2 FQNEAQ (reference sequence). CDR3 length equals 14 residues. CDR3 sequence (DNA): TGTGCCAGCAGCCAAACAGGGGCTAATGAAAAACTGTTTTTT. Amino acids: CASSQTGANEKLFF.

The CDR3 DNA follows: TGTGCCAGCAGTTCAGAAGGACAGGGGGGGGCTGGCTACACCTTC. Amino acid sequence: CASSSEGQGGAGYTF. The J gene is TRBJ1-2, the V gene TRBV28; 10 nucleotides agree with TRBD1. Looked up from germline, CDR1 is MDHEN and CDR2 is SYDVKM. After removal of 4 bases from V and 7 bases from J, the junction contained 9 bases not matched to a gene. This CDR3 has 15 residues.

The rearrangement joins TRBV28 to TRBJ2-7; D gene unclear. CDR3 length equals 10 residues. Germline values: CDR1 MDHEN, CDR2 SYDVKM. V was clipped by 6 bases and J by 6 bases, with 6 bases between them. The CDR3 spells CASSRFEQYF. The CDR3 DNA sequence: TGTGCCAGCAGCCGGTTCGAGCAGTACTTC. Full variable domain (outside the CDR3, taken from reference TRBV28 and TRBJ2-7): DVKVTQSSRYLVKRTGEKVFLECVQDMDHENMFWYRQDPGLGLRLIYFSYDVKMKEKGDIPEGYSVSREKKERFSLILESASTNQTSMYLCASSRFEQYFGPGTRLTVT.

This sequence joins TRBV7-9 and TRBJ2-2; 11 bases match TRBD2. J was trimmed by 4 bases and V by 5 bases; bases with no gene match: 9. CDR3 length equals 17 residues. Looked up from germline, CDR1 is SEHNR and CDR2 is FQNEAQ (reference sequence). Here the CDR3 DNA reads TGTGCCAGCAGCCCCGTAGCGGGAGGGCCGGGCACCGGGGAGCTGTTTTTT. Encoded protein: CASSPVAGGPGTGELFF.

This chain uses TRBV2 with TRBJ1-1; 8 bases align to TRBD1. Germline assignment: CDR1 SNHLY and CDR2 FYNNEI. Trimming at V came to 4 bases and at J to 1 base, leaving 2 bases not matched to a gene. CDR3 length: 14 residues. CDR3 bases: TGTGCCAGCAGTGGACAGGGGCCGAACACTGAAGCTTTCTTT. Encoded protein: CASSGQGPNTEAFF.